This entry features one TCR beta chain sequence. In its sample, this clonotype was seen a few times. There is no known antigen for this receptor. Per-base quality was not reported, and no clone a single base away is much larger than it. The data belong to a study of T cells in Graves' hyperthyroidism and ophthalmopathy (dated by TCRdb to between 2018 and 2021). A note on the overall study: TCR V-J signatures able to tell the groups apart were searched for in a discovery cohort of 90 to 100 patients, of whom over 40 had Graves' ophthalmopathy and 55 to 65 had stable Graves' hyperthyroidism. An independent validation cohort of under 20 hyperthyroidism patients and 17 patients who later progressed to ophthalmopathy tested prospective prediction of ophthalmopathy. The 90 to 100 discovery patients were randomly split 7:3 into training and test sets. In more than five Graves' hyperthyroidism patients, the study also compared T-cell repertoires from thyroid tissue with T-cell repertoires from blood. Following sampling, methimazole starting at 30 mg daily was given to hyperthyroidism patients, and high-dose intravenous methylprednisolone was given to ophthalmopathy patients. According to the paper, TCR Vbeta CDR3 sequencing was carried out on 135 peripheral blood samples, which came from fewer than 50 ophthalmopathy, roughly 75 hyperthyroidism and roughly 17 progressor patients. On the study overall, not on this receptor specifically: A 13 V-J signature model separated ophthalmopathy from stable hyperthyroidism, with 87.88% sensitivity and roughly 84% specificity in cross-validation and 80%/75% in testing. Most expanded thyroid clonotypes (frequency above 0.001) were also detected in blood, a finding suggesting that blood repertoires may reflect thyroid immune responses. No statistical method was used to fix the sample size in advance, and group allocation was not hidden from the investigators. During validation, the model predicted progression to ophthalmopathy a median of roughly 7.1 months ahead of onset, with almost 71% sensitivity and roughly 72% specificity.

Amplification of TCR beta CDR3 regions was carried out from RNA transcripts. A first-round RT-PCR of the TCR CDR3 used the HTBI primer set with the Qiagen OneStep RT-PCR kit. The libraries were constructed in a second round of multiplex PCR and then size-selected and purified. The libraries were sequenced on an Illumina HiSeq2000 using paired-end 100 bp reads. The original pipeline was this. SOAPnuke was used to process the raw data, removing reads that contained adapters or uncalled bases, had a mean Phred below 15, or lacked an exact match to the constant primer or identifier. High-quality paired reads were merged using COPE v1.2.5, and each unique nucleotide sequence was defined as a clonotype. MiTCR v1.1 was used to align clonotypes to the IMGT TRBV, TRBD and TRBJ reference segments. The analysis included only V-J combinations with a frequency above 0.0001, which together covered 99.2% of the repertoires. The TCS score was defined as the ratio of F50 (clonal expansion) to E x V (chaos), calculated using BLOSUM62-based TCRdist between CDR3 peptides within each V-J. Welch's t-statistics and random forest reduced fewer than 600 V-J features to roughly 13, which were used in a naive Bayes classifier (R e1071). Thyroid-blood repertoire similarity was quantified with the Morisita-Horn index. TCRdb reprocessed the public reads (quality trimming at Q25 with fastp, clone calling with MiXCR) and kept in-frame beta chains. Each entry merges the rows of one CDR3 protein and shows their most common DNA and genes. TCRdb's processing, not the authors', yielded these V and J calls. Counted in this sample were roughly 500,000 distinct CDR3 sequences; just over 45% of them appeared once. The ten top clones hold around 19% of the sample.

Via the germline V gene (reference sequence), CDR1 is MNHEY and CDR2 SMNVEV. From cysteine to phenylalanine, the CDR3 is 15 amino acids long. CDR3 DNA is the only sequence kept; it has 45 bases, read in frame from the first base. V loses 0 bases of germline sequence and J loses 6 bases, and the interval between the two ends is 11 bases. Patients with uncontrolled infections, other autoimmune diseases, pregnancy or lactation were excluded. Diagnoses relied on clinical symptoms, serum thyroxine and TRAb, thyroid ultrasound and orbital computed tomography. Total RNA was extracted with Trizol reagent, and quality was checked on an Agilent 2100 Bioanalyzer.

The sequence links TRBV27 to TRBJ2-2, and the D gene may be TRBD2, 6 bases matching. This TCR was sampled from an adult woman with Graves' disease, either hyperthyroidism or ophthalmopathy (not recorded which). The sample consisted of peripheral blood or thyroid tissue (not recorded which). This receptor has the CDR3 CASSLSITGAGELFF. The sequenced DNA is TGTGCCAGCAGTTTATCGATAACGGGGGCCGGGGAGCTGTTTTTT.